These 24 T cell receptor beta chains came from one sample sequenced in a study of blood T cell repertoires in COVID-19. Profiling relied on immunoSEQ multiplex PCR, and the TCRdb table lists in-frame clones only, not all of them. There are 200,000 or so clones in the sample; about 88% occur only once, and approximately 1.7% lies in the top ten. Specimen: peripheral blood. All receptors come from a man aged 65-85 years with acute or convalescent COVID-19.

This clone appeared once. The genes are TRBV6-5 and TRBJ2-1, with D tentatively TRBD2 (6 bases). This CDR3 region has 13 residues. Germline V gene lookup returns CDR1 MNHEY and CDR2 SVGAGI. CDR3 loop: CGLGGKSYNEQFF. Here the CDR3 DNA reads TGTGGACTAGGAGGAAAATCCTACAATGAGCAGTTCTTC.

The chain is built from TRBV7-2 and TRBJ1-5; TRBD1 might be the D (5 bases). CDR3 length equals 14 residues. The V and J ends lost 3 bases and 3 bases respectively, with 9 bases between them. Per the germline V gene, CDR1 is SGHTA and CDR2 is FQGNSA. The CDR3 DNA follows: TGTGCCAGCAGCTTCCCCAGGGACAATCAGCCCCAGCATTTT. It encodes CASSFPRDNQPQHF.

The V and J genes are TRBV4-2 and TRBJ2-5; 10 bases agree with TRBD1. Per germline, CDR1 LGHNA and CDR2 YNFKEQ. The CDR3 is made up of 16 amino acids. V was clipped by 1 base and J by 7 bases; unmatched bases: 9. CDR3 amino acids: CASSQGGTGAQGTQYF. CDR3 coding DNA: TGTGCCAGCAGCCAAGGAGGGACAGGGGCCCAGGGGACCCAGTACTTC.

The chain carries TRBV7-2 and TRBJ1-1, with TRBD1 identical over 9 bases. V lost 5 bases to trimming and J lost 1 base; unmatched junction nucleotides: 2. Germline CDR1 and CDR2: SGHTA and FQGNSA. The CDR3 has 14 residues. CDR3 region: CASSMTGGNTEAFF. The CDR3 DNA is TGTGCCAGCAGCATGACAGGGGGGAACACTGAAGCTTTCTTT.

The rearrangement joins TRBV19 to TRBJ2-7, with D possibly being TRBD1 (6 bases). Germline V CDR1 and CDR2: LNHDA, SQIVND (reference sequence). The V gene lost 6 bases and the J gene lost 0 bases, with 15 bases spanning the gap. The CDR3 contains 15 residues. Written as DNA, the CDR3 is TGTGCCAGTAGCCGCCGACAGGCTAGCTCCTACGAGCAGTACTTC. Protein product: CASSRRQASSYEQYF.

CDR3 in amino acids: CASSPGTGGRETQYF. CDR3 coding DNA: TGTGCCAGCTCACCTGGGACAGGGGGCAGAGAGACCCAGTACTTC. V is TRBV18 and J is TRBJ2-5, with TRBD1 identical over 12 bases. Trimming at V came to 3 bases and at J to 4 bases, leaving 3 bases not matched to a gene. The CDR3 is 15 residues long. From germline, CDR1 is KGHSH and CDR2 LQKENI. Combining the CDR3 with reference TRBV18 and TRBJ2-5 gives the whole variable domain NAGVMQNPRHLVRRRGQEARLRCSPMKGHSHVYWYRQLPEEGLKFMVYLQKENIIDESGMPKERFSAEFPKEGPSILRIQQVVRGDSAAYFCASSPGTGGRETQYFGPGTRLLVL.

The CDR3 region has the DNA TGTGCCAGCAGTCTTGGACACGTTTACGAGCAGTACTTC. Its protein is CASSLGHVYEQYF. The chain joins TRBV28 to TRBJ2-7; TRBD1 is a possible D gene (5 bases). The V end lost 5 bases, the J end lost 4 bases, and 12 bases lay between the germline ends. Germline V gene sequence: CDR1 MDHEN, CDR2 SYDVKM. CDR3 length: 13 amino acids.

There are a few counts of this clone. This rearrangement joins TRBV5-1 to TRBJ1-2; maybe TRBD1 (6 bases). V dropped 2 bases and J dropped 0 bases, with 14 bases sitting between them. Germline V CDR1 and CDR2: SGHRS, YFSETQ. The CDR3 has 16 amino acids. CDR3 residues: CASSLGQTLTNYGYTF. The CDR3 region has the DNA TGCGCCAGCAGCTTAGGACAGACTCTCACTAACTATGGCTACACCTTC.

This chain joins TRBV7-9 and TRBJ1-2; 12 nucleotides line up with TRBD1. CDR3 size: 17 residues. The V gene's germline CDR1 is SEHNR and CDR2 FQNEAQ (reference sequence). The V segment lost 5 bases and the J segment 3 bases; nucleotides outside the gene matches: 10. CDR3 loop: CASSPRGGQGADYGYTF. The DNA of the CDR3 is TGTGCCAGCAGCCCAAGAGGGGGACAGGGGGCCGACTATGGCTACACCTTC.

This chain uses TRBV2 with TRBJ2-3; 15 bases map to TRBD2. The length of the CDR3 is 16 residues. The germline gives CDR1 SNHLY, CDR2 FYNNEI. The V segment lost 4 bases and the J segment 5 bases; nucleotides outside the gene matches: 4. The CDR3 sequence is CASSVGTSGRKDTQYF. In DNA form, the CDR3 reads TGTGCCAGCAGTGTTGGGACTAGCGGGAGGAAAGATACGCAGTATTTT.

The V and J genes are TRBV5-5 and TRBJ1-1; D gene uncertain. The CDR3 is 13 residues long. CDR1 and CDR2 (germline): SGHKS, YYEKEE (reference sequence). Trimming took off 4 bases at V and 6 bases at J, with 13 bases between the two ends. Here the CDR3 DNA reads TGTGCCAGCAGCGAAAACCGGGGAGCTGAAGCTTTCTTT. Residues: CASSENRGAEAFF.

The chain recombines TRBV5-1 with TRBJ2-5, with 7 positions matching TRBD2. Losses at the gene ends were 4 bases for V and 1 base for J; bases not matched to a gene: 4. This CDR3 has 14 amino acids. Per germline, CDR1 SGHRS and CDR2 YFSETQ. CDR3 region: CASSVSGFQETQYF. The CDR3 DNA reads as TGCGCCAGCAGCGTTAGCGGGTTCCAAGAGACCCAGTACTTC. The complete variable domain, with remaining parts taken from reference TRBV5-1 and TRBJ2-5, reads KAGVTQTPRYLIKTRGQQVTLSCSPISGHRSVSWYQQTPGQGLQFLFEYFSETQRNKGNFPGRFSGRQFSNSRSEMNVSTLELGDSALYLCASSVSGFQETQYFGPGTRLLVL.

The chain has TRBV21-1 and TRBJ2-2; TRBD2, as called in the table, went unchecked against the DNA. TRBV21-1 is a pseudogene segment. This CDR3 contains 15 residues. The CDR3 loop reads CASMEGQGGNGELFF. The CDR3 nucleotides read TGTGCCAGCATGGAGGGGCAGGGCGGAAACGGGGAGCTGTTTTTT.

The CDR3 DNA reads as TGTGCCAGCGGACTGTACGGACCCTACAATGAGCAGTTCTTC. Amino acid sequence: CASGLYGPYNEQFF. The chain employs TRBV7-2 and TRBJ2-1; maybe TRBD2 (5 bases). Looked up from germline, CDR1 is SGHTA and CDR2 is FQGNSA. The CDR3 is made up of 14 amino acids. Trimming removed 8 bases from V and 2 bases from J, with 13 bases in between.

The V call is TRBV6-1, the J call TRBJ1-2; D is unresolved. The CDR3 has 14 amino acids. Trimming removed 3 bases at V and 8 bases at J, with 16 bases between. Germline V CDR1 and CDR2: MNHNS, SASEGT. The CDR3 sequence is CASSERLPGGGYTF. CDR3 coding DNA: TGTGCCAGCAGTGAGCGCCTACCTGGAGGCGGCTACACCTTC.

This chain uses TRBV14 with TRBJ1-1; D unclear. Germline lookup yields CDR1 SGHDN and CDR2 FVKESK. Deletions cut 3 bases from V and 4 bases from J, with 12 bases between. CDR3 size: 14 residues. The CDR3 loop is CASSQEVSGTEAFF. The CDR3 DNA reads as TGTGCCAGCAGCCAGGAGGTATCGGGCACTGAAGCTTTCTTT.

The rearrangement links TRBV6-6 to TRBJ1-5; TRBD1 aligns across 8 bases. Unmatched junction bases numbered 3, after V lost 7 bases and J lost 4 bases. Germline CDR1 reads MNHNY; CDR2 reads SVGAGI (reference sequence). The CDR3 has 13 residues. The CDR3, as DNA: TGTGCCAGCACCAGACAGGGGAATCAGCCCCAGCATTTT. Translating it yields CASTRQGNQPQHF.

The chain couples TRBV23-1 to TRBJ1-2, with 10 positions matching TRBD1. TRBV23-1 is an open reading frame whose function is uncertain. CDR3 length: 15 amino acids. V lost 2 bases and J lost 8; bases outside the gene matches: 8. CDR3 protein: CASSQTGQGMWGYTF. The CDR3 DNA follows: TGCGCCAGCAGTCAAACGGGACAGGGGATGTGGGGCTACACCTTC.

The V gene is TRBV2, the J gene TRBJ1-5; D might be TRBD1 (5 bases). V was pared by 5 bases and J by 1 base, with 15 bases between. This CDR3 spans 16 amino acids. Germline CDR1 is SNHLY and CDR2 is FYNNEI. CDR3 amino acids: CASSLDTGVSNQPQHF. In DNA, the CDR3 is TGTGCCAGCAGTTTGGACACAGGTGTAAGCAATCAGCCCCAGCATTTT.

This chain connects TRBV24-1 to TRBJ2-5; D is ambiguous. The germline V gene has CDR1 KGHDR and CDR2 SFDVKD. The CDR3 contains 16 residues. V dropped 4 bases and J dropped 1 base, with 15 bases sitting between them. Written as DNA, the CDR3 is TGTGCCACCAGTGACCCGACCGGGTTTCCCCAAGAGACCCAGTACTTC. Translation: CATSDPTGFPQETQYF.

The rearrangement uses TRBV28 and TRBJ2-5, with D tentatively TRBD1 (5 bases). This CDR3 contains 18 residues. Germline V gives CDR1 MDHEN, CDR2 SYDVKM. V was shortened by 2 bases and J by 5 bases, with 24 bases between the two germline ends. CDR3: CASSLAVDTETEKETQYF. The CDR3 nucleotides are TGTGCCAGCAGTTTAGCTGTGGACACGGAGACTGAGAAGGAGACCCAGTACTTC. The full variable domain, in which reference TRBV28 and TRBJ2-5 provide the parts outside the CDR3, is DVKVTQSSRYLVKRTGEKVFLECVQDMDHENMFWYRQDPGLGLRLIYFSYDVKMKEKGDIPEGYSVSREKKERFSLILESASTNQTSMYLCASSLAVDTETEKETQYFGPGTRLLVL.

This sequence joins TRBV5-1 and TRBJ1-1, with 9 bases identical to TRBD1. V was clipped by 5 bases and J by 2 bases; unmatched bases: 4. Germline values: CDR1 SGHRS, CDR2 YFSETQ. The CDR3 runs 14 residues. DNA of the CDR3: TGCGCCAGCAGTCAAACAGGGGGCAACACTGAAGCTTTCTTT. Translated: CASSQTGGNTEAFF.

This clone has only one observation. This chain joins TRBV6-4 and TRBJ2-7; no definite D call. CDR3 size: 13 residues. Germline V gene data show CDR1 as MRHNA and CDR2 as SNTAGT. The V and J ends lost 2 bases and 4 bases respectively, with 9 bases between them. The CDR3 is CASSDPPGYEQYF. CDR3 sequence (DNA): TGTGCCAGCAGTGACCCCCCCGGGTACGAGCAGTACTTC.

The CDR3 reads CATSDSERVSYNEQFF. The DNA of the CDR3 is TGTGCCACCAGTGATAGTGAGCGGGTCTCCTACAATGAGCAGTTCTTC. This chain uses TRBV24-1 with TRBJ2-1, with D possibly being TRBD2 (6 bases). CDR1 is KGHDR and CDR2 is SFDVKD in the germline V gene. V lost 3 bases and J 0 bases, leaving 11 bases between the germline ends. The CDR3 runs to 16 residues.